One and the same sample provided the 32 T cell receptor beta chains below, sequenced in a study of lymphopenia after photon versus proton radiotherapy. Generated by immunoSEQ multiplex PCR, the TCRdb table keeps only in-frame clones and is missing some. The data contain approximately 23,000 clones, more than 85% of them seen just once; the ten biggest clones take up 11%. The sample in question was peripheral blood, obtained from a patient treated with proton-based radiotherapy. Receptors were obtained from a man aged 80 or over with esophageal cancer.

This clone has more than one count but fewer than ten. The V gene is TRBV7-2, the J gene TRBJ2-5; 8 positions agree with TRBD2. Germline-derived CDR1 and CDR2 are SGHTA and FQGNSA. CDR3 length equals 16 residues. V was clipped by 1 base and J by 3 bases; unmatched bases: 7. This chain's CDR3 is CASSLDRGTREETQYF. The CDR3 bases are TGTGCCAGCAGCTTAGATCGCGGGACTAGAGAAGAGACCCAGTACTTC.

The J gene is TRBJ2-5, the V gene TRBV5-8; D perhaps matches TRBD1 (6 bases). The CDR3 consists of 14 residues. V shed 1 base and J shed 6 bases, with 13 bases lying between them. Germline CDR1 SGHTS, CDR2 YDEGEE. The CDR3 DNA is TGTGCCAGCAGCTTGACAGGGTTTGTTAAGACCCAGTACTTC. Protein sequence: CASSLTGFVKTQYF.

The chain is built from TRBV5-1 and TRBJ2-1; 11 bases align to TRBD2. V lost 2 bases to trimming and J lost 8 bases; unmatched junction nucleotides: 9. The V gene's germline CDR1 is SGHRS and CDR2 YFSETQ. CDR3 size: 16 residues. For the CDR3, the DNA is TGCGCCAGCAGCTTCCTAGCGGGAGGACAAGACGATGAGCAGTTCTTC. Translation gives CASSFLAGGQDDEQFF.

The CDR3 nucleotides read TGCGCCAGCAGTCCCTCGGAAGGCGGATTGCGTGAAAAACTGTTTTTT. Translation: CASSPSEGGLREKLFF. The chain couples TRBV5-1 to TRBJ1-4, with D unclear. Trimming shortened V by 5 bases and J by 7 bases, and 21 bases separated the two germline ends. Germline assignment: CDR1 SGHRS and CDR2 YFSETQ. The CDR3 sequence is 16 residues long. Looking up the rest from reference TRBV5-1 and TRBJ1-4 gives the full variable domain: KAGVTQTPRYLIKTRGQQVTLSCSPISGHRSVSWYQQTPGQGLQFLFEYFSETQRNKGNFPGRFSGRQFSNSRSEMNVSTLELGDSALYLCASSPSEGGLREKLFFGSGTQLSVL.

The chain employs TRBV6-6 and TRBJ1-1; D not certain. The CDR3 has 13 amino acids. CDR1 is MNHNY, CDR2 SVGAGI, per germline (reference sequence). Trimming removed 5 bases at V and 10 bases at J, with 17 bases between. In DNA form, the CDR3 reads TGTGCCAGCAGTCTCGGAGCCGGCGCCCTAGCTTTCTTT. Its protein is CASSLGAGALAFF.

The J gene is TRBJ2-5, the V gene TRBV7-2; weak D call: TRBD1 (5 bases). V gave up 5 bases and J gave up 4 bases, with 26 bases separating them. In germline, CDR1 is SGHTA, CDR2 FQGNSA. This CDR3 is 18 amino acids long. The CDR3 DNA follows: TGTGCCAGCAGCCCTTACGTTTGGGGCGAATCATCGGGAGAGACCCAGTACTTC. Translated, it gives CASSPYVWGESSGETQYF.

This clone occurred once. The gene calls are TRBV28 and TRBJ1-2, with TRBD1 as a possible D gene (6 bases). CDR1 is MDHEN, CDR2 SYDVKM, per germline. The V end was cut by 2 bases, the J end by 5 bases, with 12 bases between. The CDR3 contains 14 residues. Written as DNA, the CDR3 is TGTGCCAGCAGTTTAGGGGGGGCGTGGTATGGCTACACCTTC. It translates to CASSLGGAWYGYTF.

The V gene is TRBV16, the J gene TRBJ1-2; unclear D gene. CDR3 length: 13 amino acids. Germline CDR1 reads KGHSY; CDR2 reads FQNENV. V was pared by 2 bases and J by 4 bases, with 8 bases between. In DNA form, the CDR3 reads TGTGCCAGCAGCCAAGTTCAATTCTATGGCTACACCTTC. Translating it yields CASSQVQFYGYTF.

This clone has a single count. The chain links TRBV27 to TRBJ2-7; D is possibly TRBD2 (7 bases). Germline V gene lookup returns CDR1 MNHEY and CDR2 SMNVEV (reference sequence). The V end was cut by 6 bases, the J end by 3 bases, with 15 bases between. The CDR3 loop spans 14 amino acids. CDR3 nucleotide sequence: TGTGCCAGCAGAGCGGCGGGGGCCCTCTACGAGCAGTACTTC. Amino acids: CASRAAGALYEQYF.

This chain joins TRBV27 and TRBJ1-3, with 7 nucleotides matching TRBD1. The CDR3 length is 13 residues. The germline V gene encodes CDR1 MNHEY and CDR2 SMNVEV (reference sequence). Trimming cost V 10 bases and J 3 bases; bases outside gene matches: 6. The CDR3 bases are TGTGCCACAGGAGACAGGGTTGGAAACACCATATATTTT. Encoded protein: CATGDRVGNTIYF.

This rearrangement joins TRBV5-1 to TRBJ2-1; TRBD2 agrees at 15 bases. The V gene end was trimmed by 3 bases and the J gene end by 7 bases; junction bases not matched to a gene: 2. Germline V gene lookup returns CDR1 SGHRS and CDR2 YFSETQ. This CDR3 contains 15 residues. Here the CDR3 reads CASSSGTSGGNEQFF. CDR3 DNA sequence: TGCGCCAGCAGCTCCGGGACTAGCGGGGGGAATGAGCAGTTCTTC.

The CDR3 is CASSQGGLGYGYTF. The CDR3 DNA sequence: TGCGCCAGCAGCCAAGGGGGGTTAGGCTATGGCTACACCTTC. The chain combines TRBV4-1 with TRBJ1-2; TRBD1 is a possible D gene (5 bases). Germline V gene lookup returns CDR1 MGHRA and CDR2 YSYEKL. V was cut by 1 base and J by 4 bases, with 10 bases left in between. The CDR3 spans 14 residues.

CDR3 sequence (DNA): TGTGCCAGCTCACCCCTCGTCGAGGTGAACACTGAAGCTTTCTTT. Its protein is CASSPLVEVNTEAFF. This sequence joins TRBV18 and TRBJ1-1; D not certain. The CDR3 sequence is 15 residues long. The germline V gene has CDR1 KGHSH and CDR2 LQKENI. Trimming took off 3 bases at V and 0 bases at J, with 11 bases between the two ends.

In its sample, this clone was seen once. The chain uses TRBV19 and TRBJ1-5; no clear D. V was trimmed by 8 bases and J by 3 bases, leaving 8 bases between them. The germline gives CDR1 LNHDA, CDR2 SQIVND (reference sequence). The CDR3 extends over 12 amino acids. This CDR3 reads CASEIPNQPQHF. CDR3 coding DNA: TGTGCCAGTGAGATCCCCAATCAGCCCCAGCATTTT. Together with reference TRBV19 and TRBJ1-5, the CDR3 gives the full variable domain: DGGITQSPKYLFRKEGQNVTLSCEQNLNHDAMYWYRQDPGQGLRLIYYSQIVNDFQKGDIAEGYSVSREKKESFPLTVTSAQKNPTAFYLCASEIPNQPQHFGDGTRLSIL.

The chain combines TRBV10-3 with TRBJ1-2; D not resolved. This CDR3 has 12 amino acids. Germline V lookup: CDR1 ENHRY, CDR2 SYGVKD. Trimming left V 3 bases short and J 5 bases short, with 7 bases between. CDR3 nucleotide sequence: TGTGCCATCAGTGACAGAGAATATGGCTACACCTTC. Its translation is CAISDREYGYTF.

The V and J genes are TRBV9 and TRBJ1-1; D possibly corresponds to TRBD1 (6 bases). The V end lost 4 bases, the J end lost 5 bases, and 27 bases lay between the germline ends. The CDR3 runs to 18 residues. Germline CDR1 reads SGDLS; CDR2 reads YYNGEE. CDR3 coding DNA: TGTGCCAGCAGCTCAACACCCCCGGACAGCCAGACAATGACTGAAGCTTTCTTT. Translated, it gives CASSSTPPDSQTMTEAFF. The full variable domain, its missing parts supplied by reference TRBV9 and TRBJ1-1, is DSGVTQTPKHLITATGQRVTLRCSPRSGDLSVYWYQQSLDQGLQFLIQYYNGEERAKGNILERFSAQQFPDLHSELNLSSLELGDSALYFCASSSTPPDSQTMTEAFFGQGTRLTVV.

The chain uses TRBV27 and TRBJ2-2, with TRBD2 identical over 7 bases. Looked up from germline, CDR1 is MNHEY and CDR2 is SMNVEV (reference sequence). This CDR3 has 16 amino acids. Trimming at V came to 1 base and at J to 1 base, leaving 3 bases not matched to a gene. This chain's CDR3 is CASSLWPSGNTGELFF. Here the CDR3 DNA reads TGTGCCAGCAGTTTATGGCCTAGCGGGAACACCGGGGAGCTGTTTTTT.

V gene TRBV7-2 combines with J gene TRBJ2-5; D could derive from TRBD1 or TRBD2 (5 bases each). CDR1 is SGHTA and CDR2 is FQGNSA in the germline V gene. The CDR3 contains 14 residues. The ends were cut back, 0 bases at V and 2 bases at J, with 7 bases in the middle. The CDR3 here is CASSLAGVQETQYF. CDR3 sequence (DNA): TGTGCCAGCAGCTTAGCGGGGGTACAAGAGACCCAGTACTTC.

The chain is built from TRBV6-5 and TRBJ1-4; maybe TRBD1 (5 bases). V lost 2 bases to trimming and J lost 8 bases, with 12 bases between them. CDR1 MNHEY and CDR2 SVGAGI come from the germline V gene. This CDR3 is built from 14 residues. The DNA of the CDR3 is TGTGCCAGCAGTTACGGGCAGGGAGGAGAAAAACTGTTTTTT. This sequence encodes CASSYGQGGEKLFF.

The chain couples TRBV5-1 to TRBJ1-2; TRBD1 agrees at 7 bases. The CDR3 is 15 residues long. Germline-derived CDR1 and CDR2 are SGHRS and YFSETQ. The V and J ends lost 2 bases and 4 bases, in that order; junction bases with no gene match: 8. The CDR3 loop is CASSFGRDSTYGYTF. The CDR3 bases are TGCGCCAGCAGCTTTGGAAGGGACAGCACCTATGGCTACACCTTC. Supplemented by reference TRBV5-1 and TRBJ1-2, the full variable domain reads KAGVTQTPRYLIKTRGQQVTLSCSPISGHRSVSWYQQTPGQGLQFLFEYFSETQRNKGNFPGRFSGRQFSNSRSEMNVSTLELGDSALYLCASSFGRDSTYGYTFGSGTRLTVV.

The chain employs TRBV18 and TRBJ1-3, with D possibly being TRBD1 (6 bases). V was cut by 2 bases and J by 0 bases, with 8 bases left in between. Germline V lookup: CDR1 KGHSH, CDR2 LQKENI. There are 15 residues in the CDR3. CDR3 nucleotide sequence: TGTGCCAGCTCACCAGACAGGATCTCTGGAAACACCATATATTTT. Its protein product is CASSPDRISGNTIYF.

This rearrangement joins TRBV7-9 to TRBJ2-3; D not resolved. V lost 2 bases to trimming and J lost 3 bases, with 12 bases between them. CDR1 is SEHNR and CDR2 is FQNEAQ in the germline V gene (reference sequence). CDR3 size: 15 residues. The CDR3 here is CASSLQLQRTDTQYF. CDR3 DNA sequence: TGTGCCAGCAGCTTACAACTACAACGAACAGATACGCAGTATTTT. The full variable domain, rest sourced from reference TRBV7-9 and TRBJ2-3, is DTGVSQNPRHKITKRGQNVTFRCDPISEHNRLYWYRQTLGQGPEFLTYFQNEAQLEKSRLLSDRFSAERPKGSFSTLEIQRTEQGDSAMYLCASSLQLQRTDTQYFGPGTRLTVL.

The chain links TRBV5-5 to TRBJ2-7, with D possibly matching TRBD2 (6 bases). Germline lookup yields CDR1 SGHKS and CDR2 YYEKEE (reference sequence). This CDR3 contains 16 residues. V was shortened by 0 bases and J by 2 bases, with 15 bases between the two germline ends. CDR3 loop: CASSLEGLGTPYEQYF. CDR3 coding DNA: TGTGCCAGCAGCTTGGAGGGGTTGGGGACTCCCTACGAGCAGTACTTC.

The rearrangement links TRBV5-1 to TRBJ1-1; the D gene is possibly TRBD1 (5 bases). Trimming removed 4 bases from V and 4 bases from J, with 14 bases in between. The CDR3 covers 14 residues. Germline V gene sequence: CDR1 SGHRS, CDR2 YFSETQ. This CDR3 reads CASSRGTQGTEAFF. For the CDR3, the DNA is TGCGCCAGCAGCCGCGGGACTCAGGGCACTGAAGCTTTCTTT.

The CDR3 coding sequence is TGTGCCACCAGGGGACAGGGAGTGATTGGTGGCTACACCTTC. This sequence encodes CATRGQGVIGGYTF. This chain connects TRBV15 to TRBJ1-2, with TRBD1 matching 9 bases. This CDR3 contains 14 residues. Germline CDR1 is LNHNV and CDR2 is YYDKDF (reference sequence). J gave up 7 bases and V 6 bases, and 9 bases lay outside the gene matches.

The chain employs TRBV7-6 and TRBJ1-4; weak D call: TRBD1 (6 bases). The CDR3 is 14 amino acids. V was clipped by 3 bases and J by 11 bases, with 16 bases between them. Germline CDR1 and CDR2: SGHVS and FNYEAQ. CDR3: CASSLDSGPGKLFF. CDR3 bases: TGTGCCAGCAGCTTGGACAGTGGGCCCGGGAAACTGTTTTTT.

The V gene is TRBV7-6, the J gene TRBJ1-3; D perhaps matches TRBD1 (6 bases). Trimming shortened V by 4 bases and J by 2 bases, and 15 bases separated the two germline ends. Germline lookup yields CDR1 SGHVS and CDR2 FNYEAQ. The CDR3 totals 16 residues. The CDR3 loop reads CASSSSSTGPGNTIYF. The CDR3 DNA is TGTGCCAGCAGCTCCTCATCGACAGGCCCTGGAAACACCATATATTTT.

The chain is built from TRBV19 and TRBJ2-1, with a tentative D call TRBD1 (5 bases). CDR1 LNHDA and CDR2 SQIVND come from the germline V gene (reference sequence). Trimming cost V 3 bases and J 2 bases, with 14 bases left between them. The CDR3 contains 16 residues. The chain's CDR3 is CASSIFAGWTYNEQFF. Here the CDR3 DNA reads TGTGCCAGTAGTATCTTCGCAGGGTGGACCTACAATGAGCAGTTCTTC. The full variable domain, rest sourced from reference TRBV19 and TRBJ2-1, is DGGITQSPKYLFRKEGQNVTLSCEQNLNHDAMYWYRQDPGQGLRLIYYSQIVNDFQKGDIAEGYSVSREKKESFPLTVTSAQKNPTAFYLCASSIFAGWTYNEQFFGPGTRLTVL.

The chain has TRBV7-2 and TRBJ1-3; D uncertain. The V gene lost 5 bases and the J gene lost 3 bases, with 20 bases spanning the gap. Per the germline V gene, CDR1 is SGHTA and CDR2 is FQGNSA. This CDR3 comprises 17 residues. CDR3 loop: CASSEGIQMLYGNTIYF. CDR3 DNA: TGTGCCAGCAGCGAAGGGATTCAAATGTTGTATGGAAACACCATATATTTT.

The chain couples TRBV9 to TRBJ2-1; D ambiguous. This CDR3 is built from 13 residues. Germline CDR1 SGDLS, CDR2 YYNGEE. V was pared by 4 bases and J by 0 bases, with 5 bases between. This CDR3 is CASSPLSYNEQFF. Here the CDR3 DNA reads TGTGCCAGCAGCCCACTCTCCTACAATGAGCAGTTCTTC.

CDR3 sequence reads: CASSLGRDYGYTF. The DNA for the CDR3 is TGTGCCAGCAGCTTAGGCAGGGACTATGGCTACACCTTC. The chain carries TRBV7-2 and TRBJ1-2, with D possibly matching TRBD1 (5 bases). CDR3 length equals 13 residues. Germline lookup yields CDR1 SGHTA and CDR2 FQGNSA. Trimming pared 1 base from V and 3 bases from J, leaving 6 bases between. The whole variable domain, filled in from reference TRBV7-2 and TRBJ1-2, reads GAGVSQSPSNKVTEKGKDVELRCDPISGHTALYWYRQSLGQGLEFLIYFQGNSAPDKSGLPSDRFSAERTGGSVSTLTIQRTQQEDSAVYLCASSLGRDYGYTFGSGTRLTVV.

The V gene is TRBV5-5, the J gene TRBJ1-2; the D is unclear. The CDR3 sequence is 15 residues long. V was trimmed by 5 bases and J by 6 bases, leaving 20 bases between them. Germline V gene lookup returns CDR1 SGHKS and CDR2 YYEKEE (reference sequence). As DNA, the CDR3 is TGTGCCAGCAGGAACGAACGGACGTTGAAAAATGGCTACACCTTC. Protein product: CASRNERTLKNGYTF.